The T cell receptor (delta chain) under discussion was sequenced for a study of γδ T cells in repeated Plasmodium falciparum infection. For the study at large: Over roughly 600 days, donors received four mosquito-bite P. falciparum NF54 infections. Each infection was followed by sampling at 21 days, plus baseline and some pre-infection draws. Study-level findings and limits: Vgamma9/Vdelta2+ T cells showed a stable polyclonal repertoire with shared TCRgamma sequences. Malian donors came from one small rural village, predominantly one ethnic group.

V was pared by 7 bases and J by 7 bases, with 40 bases between. CDR1 TSWWSYY and CDR2 QGS come from the germline V gene. CDR3 length: 21 residues. TCRdb reanalysed the multiplex PCR reads with CATT. The repertoire holds roughly 86,000 delta-chain clones, with more than 1.4% as singletons. This clone has a handful of counts. The target antigen is unknown. The protein TCRdb lists belongs to a much larger clone and differs from this DNA's translation at residue 9, which points to a read error; the protein shown is made from the DNA. Vgamma9/Vdelta2+ and Vdelta2-negative gammadelta T cells were flow-sorted from PBMC for bulk sequencing.

The sequenced material came from gamma-delta T cells from blood. This receptor was identified in a pool of human donors (malaria-infected and uninfected, not separated). The chain employs TRDV1 and TRDJ1; D is possibly TRDD2 (5 bases). TCRdb carries no J gene annotation; the J gene was assigned here by matching the DNA with germline. DNA for the CDR3: TGTGCTCTTGCCTCTACGCAGCCTCCCTACCACCAGGGTTCCGAATTAGGTAAACTCATCTTT. Translated: CALASTQPPYHQGSELGKLIF.